This is a list of T cell receptor beta chains from one sample in a study of T cell responses to AZD1222 COVID-19 vaccine. This table comes from immunoSEQ multiplex PCR, and its TCRdb copy is limited to in-frame clones, with some not included. Of approximately 110,000 clones listed, 89% are singletons. The sample in question was peripheral blood, obtained 28 days after the second AZD1222 dose. The receptor set was obtained from an adult who received the AZD1222 COVID-19 vaccine. Both conserved end residues are part of each CDR3. Each record gives: J gene, V gene, D gene, clone size, CDR3 DNA, CDR3 protein. A D gene is named only where the DNA matches it firmly. For some rows the clone size is stated as once, few or many, or as a class when expanded; others skip it.

>TRBJ2-2|TRBV4-3|.|.
TGCGCCAGCAGCCAAGTAGGGTGGGAGGCCGGGGAGCTGTTTTTT
CASSQVGWEAGELFF
>TRBJ1-2|TRBV5-1|TRBD1|once
TGCGCCAGCAGCCCCAACATCCCCGGGACAGGAGCTAACTATGGCTACACCTTC
CASSPNIPGTGANYGYTF
>TRBJ2-7|TRBV18|.|once
TGTGCCAGCTCAACGGGGGGCCACCTCGAGCAGTACTTC
CASSTGGHLEQYF
>TRBJ1-3|TRBV11-2|.|.
TGTGCCAGCAGCCAGCCAGGGGCTGGAAACACCATATATTTT
CASSQPGAGNTIYF
>TRBJ2-7|TRBV28|TRBD2|.
TGTGCCAGCAGTTCCCAGGGTAGCGGGTCCTACGAGCAGTACTTC
CASSSQGSGSYEQYF
>TRBJ2-1|TRBV10-2|.|.
TGCGCCAGCAGCGGAAGGGGGGGTGGTGAGCAGTTCTTC
CASSGRGGGEQFF
>TRBJ2-1|TRBV29-1|TRBD2|.
TGCAGCTCCCATGGGGCTAGCGGTCGTCTTGGCTCCTACAATGAGCAGTTCTTC
CSSHGASGRLGSYNEQFF
>TRBJ2-7|TRBV2|.|.
TGTGCCAGCACCCTGGACAAGGGGAGCGGCGAGCAGTACTTC
CASTLDKGSGEQYF
>TRBJ1-1|TRBV7-3|.|.
TGTGCCAGCAGCCTACTCCCGAACACTGAAGCTTTCTTT
CASSLLPNTEAFF
>TRBJ1-2|TRBV27|TRBD1|.
TGTGCCAGCAGTCCTTCTACGGGACAGGGAAACTATGGCTACACCTTC
CASSPSTGQGNYGYTF
>TRBJ1-2|TRBV6-5|TRBD1|.
TGTGCCAGCAGTAAGGGACAGTCCTATGGCTACACCTTC
CASSKGQSYGYTF
>TRBJ2-5|TRBV25-1|.|.
TGTGCCAGTTCCTGGGGGAGAATAGAGACCCAGTACTTC
CASSWGRIETQYF
>TRBJ2-5|TRBV3-1/TRBV3-2|.|.
TGTGCCAGCAGCCCGAGAGGCTCGGGGACCCAGTACTTC
CASSPRGSGTQYF
>TRBJ1-4|TRBV19|.|.
TGTGCCAGTAGTAATTATCAGGGAACTAATGAAAAACTGTTTTTT
CASSNYQGTNEKLFF
>TRBJ2-4|TRBV5-6|.|.
TGTGCCAGCAGCTTGGCGCAGGCTTTCTTATACTTC
CASSLAQAFLYF
>TRBJ1-5|TRBV7-8|.|.
TGTGCCAGCAGCTTAGAGTCGGCGCGGGGCAATCAGCCCCAGCATTTT
CASSLESARGNQPQHF
>TRBJ2-3|TRBV10-1|.|.
TGCGCCAGCAGTGTTGGAGGGGCCCGCCGAGATACGCAGTATTTT
CASSVGGARRDTQYF
>TRBJ2-7|TRBV27|.|.
TGTGCCAGCAGCAACTCGGGGATGGGCTCGTACGAGCAGTACTTC
CASSNSGMGSYEQYF
>TRBJ2-7|TRBV3-1/TRBV3-2|TRBD2|once
TGTGCCAGCAGCCAAGCCGGGACTAGCGGGAGGGACGAGCAGTACTTC
CASSQAGTSGRDEQYF
>TRBJ2-5|TRBV6-6|.|once
TGTGCCAGCAGTTACTCGATACGGGGGTTGGAGACCCAGTACTTC
CASSYSIRGLETQYF
>TRBJ2-1|TRBV4-2|TRBD2|.
TGTGCCAGCAGCCAAGGACTAGCGGGTTTCAATGAGCAGTTCTTC
CASSQGLAGFNEQFF
>TRBJ2-2|TRBV6-5|.|.
TGTGCCAGCAGTTGGCTAAACACCGGGGAGCTGTTTTTT
CASSWLNTGELFF
>TRBJ2-5|TRBV2|.|.
TGTGCCAGTGAAAAGGGCCCCCCGGAGGAGACCCAGTACTTC
CASEKGPPEETQYF
>TRBJ2-7|TRBV28|TRBD1|.
TGTGCCAGCAGTTACAGGGGTACTTACGAGCAGTACTTC
CASSYRGTYEQYF
>TRBJ1-1|TRBV3-1/TRBV3-2|.|once
TGTGCCAGCAGCCAACGGACAGCGAACACTGAAGCTTTCTTT
CASSQRTANTEAFF
>TRBJ1-5|TRBV18|.|.
TGTGCCAGCTCACCTCAGGGACATAGCAATCAGCCCCAGCATTTT
CASSPQGHSNQPQHF
>TRBJ1-4|TRBV28|.|.
TGTGCCAGCAGTTTATCGGCGGGGGGGAAACTGTTTTTT
CASSLSAGGKLFF
>TRBJ1-2|TRBV29-1|.|.
TGCAGCGTTGAAGAGAGAAGGGGGTATGGTGGCTATGGCTACACCTTC
CSVEERRGYGGYGYTF
>TRBJ1-4|TRBV30|.|.
TGTGCCTGGACATCCCCAGCGCGTGTATTGTTTTTT
CAWTSPARVLFF
>TRBJ2-7|TRBV18|.|.
TGTGCCAGCTCACCACGTACTCTCATAGACGAGCAGTACTTC
CASSPRTLIDEQYF
>TRBJ2-1|TRBV7-9|TRBD1|.
TGTGCCAGCAGTCGTAGGACAGGGGGCATGGATGAGCAGTTCTTC
CASSRRTGGMDEQFF
>TRBJ1-4|TRBV5-6|TRBD1|once
TGTGCCAGCAGCTTGGCCGGGGACAGGAGGGGTGAAAAACTGTTTTTT
CASSLAGDRRGEKLFF
>TRBJ1-6|TRBV20-1|.|.
TGCAGTGCTAGGAAGTCACCCCTCCACTTT
CSARKSPLHF
>TRBJ1-2|TRBV10-2|TRBD1|.
TGCGCCAGCAGTGAGGGACAGGGGCCGTATGGCTACACCTTC
CASSEGQGPYGYTF
>TRBJ2-7|TRBV3-1/TRBV3-2|TRBD1|.
TGTGCCACCACCAGGACAGGCGGCTCCTACGAGCAGTACTTC
CATTRTGGSYEQYF
>TRBJ2-7|TRBV11-2|TRBD1|.
TGTGCCAGCGGGGGGACAGGGGGCAACGAGCAGTACTTC
CASGGTGGNEQYF
>TRBJ1-4|TRBV28|TRBD1|.
TGTGCCAGCACCGGACAGGGGGCTAATGAAAAACTGTTTTTT
CASTGQGANEKLFF
>TRBJ2-1|TRBV28|TRBD2|once
TGTGCCAGCAGTCCACGGACTAGCGGGGTATACAATGAGCAGTTCTTC
CASSPRTSGVYNEQFF
>TRBJ1-5|TRBV28|.|.
TGTGCCAGCAGTTTTGGGGGAGGGGGTCAGCCCCAGCATTTT
CASSFGGGGQPQHF
>TRBJ2-7|TRBV4-2|TRBD1|.
TGTGCCAGCAGCCAAGTCGGGACAGGGAACGAGCAGTACTTC
CASSQVGTGNEQYF
>TRBJ2-5|TRBV10-3|.|.
TGTGCCATCAGTGAGTCAGGTGGCCGGGCCGAGACCCAGTACTTC
CAISESGGRAETQYF
>TRBJ2-3|TRBV15|TRBD2|.
TGTGCCACCAGCAGAGAACTAGCGGGAGGTTTGGATACGCAGTATTTT
CATSRELAGGLDTQYF
>TRBJ2-7|TRBV5-1|TRBD2|.
TGCGCCAGCAGGTGGTCTAGCGGGAGCCCCGGGGGAAACGAGCAGTACTTC
CASRWSSGSPGGNEQYF
>TRBJ1-5|TRBV27|.|few
TGTGCCAGCAGGAAGGAGATCAATCAGCCCCAGCATTTT
CASRKEINQPQHF